This TCR beta chain comes out of a study of shared clonotypes between healthy human individuals. At the deep level, the assay was run. Assay used: immunoSEQ multiplex PCR; TCRdb lists only in-frame clones, some missing. Of 470,000 or so clones in the sample, approximately 84% are singletons; the top ten hold approximately 12%. The source material was PBMCs. The origin of this receptor is a woman in her forties in good health. Some clones in this sample may be carry-over from other donors' samples.

The CDR3 sequence: CASSILVSGAKTGELFF. In DNA, the CDR3 is TGTGCCAGTAGTATTCTCGTGTCGGGAGCAAAAACCGGGGAGCTGTTTTTT. The chain carries TRBV19 and TRBJ2-2; the D gene is possibly TRBD2 (6 bases). Germline CDR1 is LNHDA and CDR2 is SQIVND (reference sequence). CDR3 size: 17 residues. V dropped 3 bases and J dropped 5 bases, with 19 bases sitting between them.